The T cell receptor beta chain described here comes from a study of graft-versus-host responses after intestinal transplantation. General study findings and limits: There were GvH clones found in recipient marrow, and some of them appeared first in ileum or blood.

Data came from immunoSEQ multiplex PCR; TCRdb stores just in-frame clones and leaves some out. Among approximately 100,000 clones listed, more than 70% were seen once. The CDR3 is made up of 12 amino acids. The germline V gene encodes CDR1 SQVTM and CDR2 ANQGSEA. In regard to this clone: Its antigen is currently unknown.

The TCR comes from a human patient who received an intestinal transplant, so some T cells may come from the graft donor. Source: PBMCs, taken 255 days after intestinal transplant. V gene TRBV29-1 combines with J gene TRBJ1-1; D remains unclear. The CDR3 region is CNAQVSDTEAFF. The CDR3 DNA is TGCAACGCCCAGGTGAGCGACACTGAAGCTTTCTTT.